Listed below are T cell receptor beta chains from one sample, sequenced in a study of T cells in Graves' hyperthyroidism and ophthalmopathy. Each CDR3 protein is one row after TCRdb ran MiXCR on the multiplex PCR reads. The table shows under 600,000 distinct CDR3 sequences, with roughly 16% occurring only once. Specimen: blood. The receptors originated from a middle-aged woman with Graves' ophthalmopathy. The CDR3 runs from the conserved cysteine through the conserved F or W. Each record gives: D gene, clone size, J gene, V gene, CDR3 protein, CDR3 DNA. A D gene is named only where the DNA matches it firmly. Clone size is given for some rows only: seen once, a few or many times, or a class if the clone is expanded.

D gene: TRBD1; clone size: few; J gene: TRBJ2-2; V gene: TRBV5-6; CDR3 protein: CASSLTGGPGELFF; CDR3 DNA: TGTGCCAGCAGCTTGACAGGGGGTCCCGGGGAGCTGTTTTTT
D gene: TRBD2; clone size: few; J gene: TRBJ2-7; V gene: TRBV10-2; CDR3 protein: CASTSGLAGSYEQYF; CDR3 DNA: TGCGCCAGCACCTCAGGGCTAGCGGGATCCTACGAGCAGTACTTC
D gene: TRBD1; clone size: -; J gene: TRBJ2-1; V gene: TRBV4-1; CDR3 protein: CASSPGQGKSFNEQFF; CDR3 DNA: TGCGCCAGCAGCCCCGGACAGGGGAAGTCGTTTAATGAGCAGTTCTTC
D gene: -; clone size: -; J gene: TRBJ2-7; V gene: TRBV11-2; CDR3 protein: CATSEGPAYEQYF; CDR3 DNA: TGTGCCACGTCGGAGGGTCCCGCCTACGAGCAGTACTTC
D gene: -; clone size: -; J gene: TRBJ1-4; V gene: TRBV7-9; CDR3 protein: CAGSGEHEKLFF; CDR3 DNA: TGTGCCGGGAGTGGGGAGCATGAAAAACTGTTTTTT
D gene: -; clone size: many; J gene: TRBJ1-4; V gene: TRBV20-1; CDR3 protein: CSAQSQRGLGEKLFF; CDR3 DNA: TGCAGTGCTCAATCCCAAAGGGGTTTGGGCGAAAAACTGTTTTTT
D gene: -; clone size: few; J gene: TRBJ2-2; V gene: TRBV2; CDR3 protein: CASKNRNTGELFF; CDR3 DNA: TGTGCCAGCAAAAACAGAAACACCGGGGAGCTGTTTTTT
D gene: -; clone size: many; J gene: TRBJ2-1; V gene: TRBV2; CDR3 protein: CASSVSRNEQFF; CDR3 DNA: TGTGCCAGCAGTGTATCCCGAAACGAGCAGTTCTTC
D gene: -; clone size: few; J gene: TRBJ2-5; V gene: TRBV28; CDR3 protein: CASSLPLPETQYF; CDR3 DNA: TGTGCCAGCAGTTTACCCCTACCCGAGACCCAGTACTTC
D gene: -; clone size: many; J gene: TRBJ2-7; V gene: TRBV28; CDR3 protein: CASSPGLLRSYEQYF; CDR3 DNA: TGTGCCAGCAGTCCGGGACTCCTGAGATCCTACGAGCAGTACTTC
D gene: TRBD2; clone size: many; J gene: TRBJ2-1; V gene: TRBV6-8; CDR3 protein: CASSYSYSGGPLSSYNEQFF; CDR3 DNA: TGTGCCAGCAGTTACTCGTACAGCGGGGGGCCTCTGAGCTCCTACAATGAGCAGTTCTTC
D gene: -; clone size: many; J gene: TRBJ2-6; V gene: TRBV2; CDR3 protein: CASKRAGSSGANVLTF; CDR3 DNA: TGTGCCAGCAAAAGGGCAGGATCCTCTGGGGCCAACGTCCTGACTTTC
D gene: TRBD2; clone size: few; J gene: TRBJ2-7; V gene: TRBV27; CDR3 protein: CASSSYKGLAGRSYEQYF; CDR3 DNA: TGTGCCAGCAGTTCCTATAAGGGACTAGCGGGGAGATCCTACGAGCAGTACTTC
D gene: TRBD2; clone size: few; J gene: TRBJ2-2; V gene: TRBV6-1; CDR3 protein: CASSTGPGSGRAAGELFF; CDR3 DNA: TGTGCCAGCAGTACCGGGCCGGGTAGCGGGAGGGCCGCCGGGGAGCTGTTTTTT
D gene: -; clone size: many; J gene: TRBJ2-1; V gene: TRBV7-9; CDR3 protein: CASSLGAIPSYNEQFF; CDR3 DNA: TGTGCCAGCAGCTTAGGAGCGATCCCCTCCTACAATGAGCAGTTCTTC
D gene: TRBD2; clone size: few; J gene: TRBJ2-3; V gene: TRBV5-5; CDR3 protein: CASSSGGGGWGTDTQYF; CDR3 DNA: TGTGCCAGCAGCTCAGGCGGGGGGGGCTGGGGGACAGATACGCAGTATTTT
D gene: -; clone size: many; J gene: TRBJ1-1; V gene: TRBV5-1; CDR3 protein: CASSLGLGVDTEAFF; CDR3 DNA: TGCGCCAGCAGCCTGGGATTGGGAGTGGACACTGAAGCTTTCTTT
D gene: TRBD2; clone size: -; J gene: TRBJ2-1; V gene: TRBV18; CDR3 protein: CASSPTSGVSSYNEQFF; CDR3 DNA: TGTGCCAGCTCACCGACTAGCGGGGTGAGCTCCTACAATGAGCAGTTCTTC
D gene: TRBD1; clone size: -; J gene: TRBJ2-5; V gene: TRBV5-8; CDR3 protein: CASSLPDRGADQETQYF; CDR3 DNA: TGTGCCAGCAGCTTGCCGGACAGGGGTGCGGACCAAGAGACCCAGTACTTC
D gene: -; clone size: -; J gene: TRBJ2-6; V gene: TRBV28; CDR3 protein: CASSLVGGPTGANVLTF; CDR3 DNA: TGTGCCAGCAGTTTAGTCGGGGGGCCAACTGGGGCCAACGTCCTGACTTTC
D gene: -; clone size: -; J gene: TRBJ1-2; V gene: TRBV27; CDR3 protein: CASSLSGTLTDGYTF; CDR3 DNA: TGTGCCAGCAGTTTATCGGGGACACTTACAGATGGCTACACCTTC
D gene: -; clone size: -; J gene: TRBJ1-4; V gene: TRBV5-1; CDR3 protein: CASSLSGWEKLFF; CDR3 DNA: TGCGCCAGCAGCTTGTCGGGTTGGGAAAAACTGTTTTTT
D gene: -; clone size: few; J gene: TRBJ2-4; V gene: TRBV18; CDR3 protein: CASSPLEHAKNIQYF; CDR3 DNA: TGTGCCAGCTCACCTCTGGAGCACGCCAAAAACATTCAGTACTTC
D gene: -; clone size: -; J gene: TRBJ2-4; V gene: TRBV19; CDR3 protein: CASSIQGPQNIQYF; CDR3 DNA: TGTGCCAGTAGTATACAGGGGCCCCAAAACATTCAGTACTTC
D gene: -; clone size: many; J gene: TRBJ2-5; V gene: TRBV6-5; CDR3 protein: CASSYSRWGRETQYF; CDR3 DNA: TGTGCCAGCAGTTACTCTCGGTGGGGCCGAGAGACCCAGTACTTC
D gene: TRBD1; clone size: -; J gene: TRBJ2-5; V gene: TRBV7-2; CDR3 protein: CASSFTGGEETQYF; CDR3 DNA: TGCGCCAGCAGCTTTACAGGGGGCGAGGAGACCCAGTACTTC
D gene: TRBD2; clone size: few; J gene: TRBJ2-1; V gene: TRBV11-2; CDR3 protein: CASSLGSGTSGGYYNEQFF; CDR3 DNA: TGTGCCAGCAGCTTAGGCTCCGGGACTAGCGGGGGTTACTACAATGAGCAGTTCTTC
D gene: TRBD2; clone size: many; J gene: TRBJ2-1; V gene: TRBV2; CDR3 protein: CASSSGRSTSYNEQFF; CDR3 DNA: TGTGCCAGCAGTAGCGGGAGGTCAACCTCCTACAATGAGCAGTTCTTC
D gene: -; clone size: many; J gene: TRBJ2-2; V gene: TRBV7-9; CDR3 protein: CASSFGTGELFF; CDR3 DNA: TGTGCCAGCAGTTTCGGAACCGGGGAGCTGTTTTTT
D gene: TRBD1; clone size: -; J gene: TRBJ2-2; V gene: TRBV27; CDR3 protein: CASRLLGQSNTGELFF; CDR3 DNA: TGTGCCAGCAGACTCTTGGGACAGTCGAACACCGGGGAGCTGTTTTTT
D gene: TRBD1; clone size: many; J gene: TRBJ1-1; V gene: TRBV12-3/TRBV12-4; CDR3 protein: CASTLDRAKNTEAFF; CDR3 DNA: TGTGCCAGCACCCTGGACAGGGCGAAGAACACTGAAGCTTTCTTT
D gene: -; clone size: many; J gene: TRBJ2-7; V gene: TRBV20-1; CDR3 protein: CSATSGVSEQYF; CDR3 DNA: TGCAGTGCTACCTCAGGGGTCAGCGAGCAGTACTTC
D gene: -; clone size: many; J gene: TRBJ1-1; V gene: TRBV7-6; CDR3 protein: CASSLGWGTEAFF; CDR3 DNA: TGTGCCAGCAGCTTGGGCTGGGGCACTGAAGCTTTCTTT
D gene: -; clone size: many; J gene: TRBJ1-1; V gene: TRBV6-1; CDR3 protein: CASSEGGGGTEAFF; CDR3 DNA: TGTGCCAGCAGTGAAGGTGGGGGGGGAACTGAAGCTTTCTTT
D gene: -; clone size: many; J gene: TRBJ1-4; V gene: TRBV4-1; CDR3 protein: CASSQDYQTAEKLFF; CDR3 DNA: TGCGCCAGCAGCCAAGATTACCAAACGGCTGAAAAACTGTTTTTT
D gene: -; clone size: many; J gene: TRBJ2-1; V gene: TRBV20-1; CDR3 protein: CSASLAGAYNEQFF; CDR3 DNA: TGCAGTGCTAGTCTGGCAGGGGCATACAATGAGCAGTTCTTC
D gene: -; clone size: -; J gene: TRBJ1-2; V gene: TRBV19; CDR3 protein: CASMIRRGFGDYGYTF; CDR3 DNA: TGTGCCAGTATGATTCGCCGGGGGTTTGGGGACTATGGCTACACCTTC
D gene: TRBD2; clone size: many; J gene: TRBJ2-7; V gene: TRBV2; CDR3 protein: CASKFPTSGTSYEQYF; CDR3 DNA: TGTGCCAGCAAATTTCCGACTAGCGGAACATCCTACGAGCAGTACTTC
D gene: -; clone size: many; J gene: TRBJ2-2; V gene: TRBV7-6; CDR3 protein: CASSSPGQIYTGELFF; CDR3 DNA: TGTGCCAGCAGCTCACCGGGACAAATTTACACCGGGGAGCTGTTTTTT
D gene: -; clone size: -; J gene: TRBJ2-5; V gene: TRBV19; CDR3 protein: CASSTQEGETQYF; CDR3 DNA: TGTGCCAGTAGTACACAGGAGGGGGAGACCCAGTACTTC
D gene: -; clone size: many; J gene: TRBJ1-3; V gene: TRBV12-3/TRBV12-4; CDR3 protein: CASTPRRQGNTIYF; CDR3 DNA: TGTGCCAGCACCCCTAGGAGGCAGGGAAACACCATATATTTT
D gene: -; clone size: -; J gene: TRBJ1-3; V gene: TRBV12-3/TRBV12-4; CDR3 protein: CASSWGREGNTIYF; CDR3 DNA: TGTGCCAGCAGTTGGGGACGCGAAGGAAACACCATATATTTT
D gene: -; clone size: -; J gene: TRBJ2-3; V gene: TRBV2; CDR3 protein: CASSDYQRRDTQYF; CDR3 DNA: TGTGCCAGCAGTGACTACCAGCGGCGGGATACGCAGTATTTT
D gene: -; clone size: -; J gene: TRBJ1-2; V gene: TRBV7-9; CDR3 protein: CASSAPRGLGYGYTF; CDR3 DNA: TGTGCCAGCAGCGCACCTAGGGGCTTGGGCTATGGCTACACCTTC
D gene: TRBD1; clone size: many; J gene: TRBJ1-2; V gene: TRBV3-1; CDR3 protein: CASSQTGGSGYTF; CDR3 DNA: TGTGCCAGCAGCCAAACAGGGGGCTCTGGCTACACCTTC